This T cell receptor (beta chain) was obtained from a study of graft-versus-host responses after intestinal transplantation. Background on the study: Recipients had multivisceral, liver-intestinal, or isolated intestinal transplants. The whole recipient group had anti-thymocyte globulin induction followed by tacrolimus and steroids for approximately three years. Overall study findings and caveats: Association was observed between peak circulating GvH clone levels and early post-transplant HvG declines. Detected in recipient marrow were GvH clones, some of which were first observed in ileum or blood.

As for this clone: Antigen: not known.

The CDR3 totals 17 residues. Germline V gene lookup returns CDR1 SGDLS and CDR2 YYNGEE. The trim removed 3 bases at V and 0 bases at J, leaving 11 bases unmatched. Produced via immunoSEQ multiplex PCR; TCRdb's table is partial and in-frame only. The data contain 40,000 to 55,000 clones, about 89% of them singletons. The origin of this receptor is a human donor who was the organ donor for an intestinal transplant. The V call is TRBV9, the J call TRBJ2-7, with 8 nucleotides matching TRBD2. Specimen: unstimulated CD4+ T cells sorted from spleen or lymph node cells, collected before transplant. The CDR3 is CASSATPAGARSYEQYF. In DNA form, the CDR3 reads TGTGCCAGCAGCGCGACCCCAGCGGGAGCCCGCTCCTACGAGCAGTACTTC.